These 29 T cell receptor beta chains were sequenced from one sample in a study of blood T cell repertoires in COVID-19. Libraries were prepared by immunoSEQ multiplex PCR; TCRdb keeps only in-frame clonotypes and omits some of them. The repertoire holds nearly 50,000 clones, with over 75% as singletons. Source material: peripheral blood. The receptors shown here come from a human donor in a cohort sampled during active COVID-19.

The chain has TRBV27 and TRBJ1-1; a possible D gene is TRBD1 (5 bases). Trimming pared 0 bases from V and 1 base from J, leaving 9 bases between. The CDR3 extends over 15 amino acids. CDR1 and CDR2 (germline): MNHEY, SMNVEV (reference sequence). Here the CDR3 reads CASSLSPDRNTEAFF. As DNA, the CDR3 is TGTGCCAGCAGTTTATCCCCAGACAGGAACACTGAAGCTTTCTTT.

The chain combines TRBV28 with TRBJ2-3, with unresolved D. Germline values: CDR1 MDHEN, CDR2 SYDVKM. Deletions cut 1 base from V and 11 bases from J, with 13 bases between. The CDR3 is 13 residues long. The DNA of the CDR3 is TGTGCCAGCAGTTTATCGCGACGGAGTGGGCAGTATTTT. This encodes CASSLSRRSGQYF.

The rearrangement joins TRBV5-1 to TRBJ2-7, with 10 bases fitting TRBD2. Losses at the gene ends were 4 bases for V and 0 bases for J; bases not matched to a gene: 4. From germline, CDR1 is SGHRS and CDR2 YFSETQ. The CDR3 has 15 amino acids. CDR3 DNA: TGCGCCAGCAGCGCACTAGCGGGGTCCTCCTACGAGCAGTACTTC. Its protein product is CASSALAGSSYEQYF. Combining the CDR3 with reference TRBV5-1 and TRBJ2-7 gives the whole variable domain KAGVTQTPRYLIKTRGQQVTLSCSPISGHRSVSWYQQTPGQGLQFLFEYFSETQRNKGNFPGRFSGRQFSNSRSEMNVSTLELGDSALYLCASSALAGSSYEQYFGPGTRLTVT.

The chain uses TRBV19 and TRBJ2-7; 9 bases align to TRBD1. The germline V gene encodes CDR1 LNHDA and CDR2 SQIVND (reference sequence). The CDR3 has 16 amino acids. The J segment lost 0 bases and the V segment lost 4 bases, leaving 7 bases of the junction unmatched. Here the CDR3 DNA reads TGTGCCAGTAGTACAGGGACAGGGCTCGGCTCCTACGAGCAGTACTTC. It is translated as CASSTGTGLGSYEQYF. Complete variable domain (other parts from reference TRBV19 and TRBJ2-7): DGGITQSPKYLFRKEGQNVTLSCEQNLNHDAMYWYRQDPGQGLRLIYYSQIVNDFQKGDIAEGYSVSREKKESFPLTVTSAQKNPTAFYLCASSTGTGLGSYEQYFGPGTRLTVT.

The chain combines TRBV19 with TRBJ2-1, with 12 bases that match TRBD2. The CDR3 is 16 residues long. The V gene's germline CDR1 is LNHDA and CDR2 SQIVND (reference sequence). After removal of 0 bases from V and 8 bases from J, the junction contained 5 bases not matched to a gene. The CDR3 DNA follows: TGTGCCAGTAGTATAGATCCTAGCGGGAGGGTCGATGAGCAGTTCTTC. This encodes CASSIDPSGRVDEQFF. Full variable domain (outside the CDR3, taken from reference TRBV19 and TRBJ2-1): DGGITQSPKYLFRKEGQNVTLSCEQNLNHDAMYWYRQDPGQGLRLIYYSQIVNDFQKGDIAEGYSVSREKKESFPLTVTSAQKNPTAFYLCASSIDPSGRVDEQFFGPGTRLTVL.

This chain joins TRBV5-1 and TRBJ2-5; 8 bases are a match to TRBD2. The junction had 5 bases not matched to a gene; V was cut back by 0 bases and J by 1 base. This CDR3 has 16 amino acids. In germline, CDR1 is SGHRS, CDR2 YFSETQ. The CDR3 spells CASSLVGSGAQETQYF. CDR3 nucleotide sequence: TGCGCCAGCAGCTTGGTTGGTAGCGGGGCCCAAGAGACCCAGTACTTC.

This chain connects TRBV18 to TRBJ2-5; a weak D match, TRBD1 (5 bases). CDR1 and CDR2 (germline): KGHSH, LQKENI. The CDR3 totals 14 residues. V lost 4 bases to trimming and J lost 4 bases, with 13 bases between them. CDR3 loop: CASSLNAGRETQYF. The CDR3 DNA follows: TGTGCCAGCTCACTTAACGCAGGGCGAGAGACCCAGTACTTC.

The rearrangement links TRBV6-5 to TRBJ2-2; 7 bases line up with TRBD1. The junction had 4 bases not matched to a gene; V was cut back by 6 bases and J by 0 bases. The CDR3 is 15 amino acids. Germline CDR1 and CDR2: MNHEY and SVGAGI. Here the CDR3 DNA reads TGTGCCAGCAGACCTGGGACAGCGAACACCGGGGAGCTGTTTTTT. Its protein is CASRPGTANTGELFF.

The chain employs TRBV7-2 and TRBJ2-2; D might be TRBD2 (5 bases). Germline V gives CDR1 SGHTA, CDR2 FQGNSA. The CDR3 contains 14 residues. V lost 3 bases and J 7 bases, leaving 12 bases between the germline ends. CDR3 DNA: TGTGCCAGCAGCTTGGGAGCTATACGCGGGGAGCTGTTTTTT. It yields the protein CASSLGAIRGELFF.

V is TRBV2 and J is TRBJ2-1; 10 nucleotides line up with TRBD2. Germline CDR1 SNHLY, CDR2 FYNNEI. The CDR3 covers 15 residues. Losses at the gene ends were 6 bases for V and 1 base for J; bases not matched to a gene: 3. The CDR3 here is CASRSGGGSYNEQFF. As DNA, the CDR3 is TGTGCCAGCAGAAGCGGGGGGGGATCCTACAATGAGCAGTTCTTC.

The V and J genes are TRBV15 and TRBJ1-2, with 10 bases matching TRBD1. The CDR3 consists of 16 residues. Looked up from germline, CDR1 is LNHNV and CDR2 is YYDKDF (reference sequence). V gave up 3 bases and J gave up 6 bases; unmatched junction bases: 10. CDR3 nucleotide sequence: TGTGCCACCAGCAGTGGTTGGGACAGGGGAATGGATGGCTACACCTTC. Protein product: CATSSGWDRGMDGYTF.

The chain is built from TRBV9 and TRBJ2-5, with 13 bases lining up with TRBD2. The CDR3 length is 16 residues. Germline V gene data show CDR1 as SGDLS and CDR2 as YYNGEE. Unmatched junction bases numbered 2, after V lost 3 bases and J lost 0 bases. As DNA, the CDR3 is TGTGCCAGCAGCGCAGGGACTAGCGGGAACCAAGAGACCCAGTACTTC. Amino acids: CASSAGTSGNQETQYF.

As DNA, the CDR3 is TGTGCCAGCTCCTCGTACAGTTCGAGCTCCTACGAGCAGTACTTC. Its translation is CASSSYSSSSYEQYF. This chain links TRBV6-5 with TRBJ2-7; D gene ambiguous. The V gene lost 8 bases and the J gene lost 0 bases, with 17 bases spanning the gap. Germline CDR1 reads MNHEY; CDR2 reads SVGAGI. The CDR3 spans 15 residues.

This chain joins TRBV9 and TRBJ2-1, with TRBD2 identical over 9 bases. Trimming took 6 bases from V and 6 from J; bases not matched to a gene: 13. The CDR3 totals 16 residues. Germline values: CDR1 SGDLS, CDR2 YYNGEE. The CDR3 bases are TGTGCCAGCAACTCCCCGGGGACTAGCCTGCGCAATGAGCAGTTCTTC. Encoded protein: CASNSPGTSLRNEQFF.

The CDR3 loop reads CASSLNPSLTGASYEQYF. CDR3 nucleotides: TGCGCCAGCAGCTTAAACCCTTCCTTGACAGGTGCGTCCTACGAGCAGTACTTC. V is TRBV5-1 and J is TRBJ2-7, with D possibly being TRBD1 (6 bases). Germline CDR1 reads SGHRS; CDR2 reads YFSETQ. With 2 bases removed from V and 1 base from J, the gap between germline ends came to 22 bases. This CDR3 region has 18 residues.

CDR3 coding DNA: TGCAGTGCTAGTTTGTTGAGCGGGAGTTACGAGCAGTACTTC. Translated, it gives CSASLLSGSYEQYF. The chain has TRBV20-1 and TRBJ2-7; 8 positions match TRBD2. The CDR3 is 14 residues long. V gave up 3 bases and J gave up 4 bases; unmatched junction bases: 8. Germline V CDR1 and CDR2: DFQATT, SNEGSKA (reference sequence).

This sequence joins TRBV11-2 and TRBJ2-5; 9 bases line up with TRBD1. Germline CDR1 is SGHAT and CDR2 is FQNNGV. The V gene end was trimmed by 3 bases and the J gene end by 4 bases; junction bases not matched to a gene: 9. The CDR3 totals 16 residues. This CDR3 is CASSLGDRVKRETQYF. The CDR3 DNA is TGTGCCAGCAGCTTGGGGGACAGGGTGAAGAGAGAGACCCAGTACTTC.

This clone has just a few counts. The chain links TRBV2 to TRBJ1-5; perhaps TRBD1 as D (5 bases). The germline gives CDR1 SNHLY, CDR2 FYNNEI. The germline V and J ends were trimmed by 3 bases and 5 bases, with 11 bases remaining between them. The CDR3 consists of 14 residues. CDR3 sequence reads: CASSDGGAYQPQHF. The CDR3 nucleotides are TGTGCCAGCAGTGATGGAGGGGCCTATCAGCCCCAGCATTTT.

The chain joins TRBV27 to TRBJ1-1; 10 bases are a match to TRBD1. This CDR3 has 16 residues. The germline CDR1 and CDR2 sequences are MNHEY and SMNVEV (reference sequence). V gave up 5 bases and J gave up 2 bases; unmatched junction bases: 8. CDR3 loop: CASSPGGQGQNTEAFF. CDR3 DNA: TGTGCCAGCAGTCCAGGGGGACAGGGGCAAAACACTGAAGCTTTCTTT.

J is TRBJ1-5 and V is TRBV7-9; 7 nucleotides line up with TRBD1. The CDR3 contains 15 residues. J was trimmed by 0 bases and V by 5 bases; bases with no gene match: 4. CDR1 and CDR2 (germline): SEHNR, FQNEAQ (reference sequence). For the CDR3, the DNA is TGTGCCAGCAGCCCTCAGGGGGATAGCAATCAGCCCCAGCATTTT. Its protein is CASSPQGDSNQPQHF.

The CDR3 sequence: CASSYQPHRARLAEHTDTQYF. The CDR3 region has the DNA TGTGCCAGCAGTTACCAACCCCATCGGGCCAGACTAGCGGAACACACAGATACGCAGTATTTT. The chain carries TRBV6-2 or TRBV6-3 and TRBJ2-3; 9 nucleotides line up with TRBD2. V dropped 2 bases and J dropped 2; count of bases not matched to a gene: 20. Germline V lookup: CDR1 MNHEY, CDR2 SVGEGT. The CDR3 is made up of 21 amino acids.

This rearrangement joins TRBV6-2 or TRBV6-3 to TRBJ2-3, with a weak D call TRBD2 (6 bases). The germline V gene has CDR1 MNHEY and CDR2 SVGEGT. The CDR3 has 16 residues. Trimming stripped 2 bases from V and 0 bases from J, with 12 bases between. CDR3 nucleotide sequence: TGTGCCAGCAGTTACCCTCACCGGGAGAGCACAGATACGCAGTATTTT. Translating gives CASSYPHRESTDTQYF.

The V gene is TRBV18, the J gene TRBJ2-1; TRBD2 aligns across 14 bases. The trim removed 6 bases at V and 3 bases at J, leaving 10 bases unmatched. The V gene's germline CDR1 is KGHSH and CDR2 LQKENI. The length of the CDR3 is 18 residues. CDR3 amino acids: CASSPGEGLAGVYNEQFF. The CDR3, as DNA: TGTGCCAGCTCGCCGGGGGAGGGACTAGCGGGAGTCTACAATGAGCAGTTCTTC.

The chain joins TRBV6-2 or TRBV6-3 to TRBJ1-5, with 8 bases matching TRBD1. CDR1 and CDR2 (germline): MNHEY, SVGEGT. This CDR3 spans 17 amino acids. With V trimmed by 4 bases and J by 4 bases, 12 bases remained unmatched. The CDR3 is CASSLSYDRGPNQPQHF. The CDR3 nucleotides are TGTGCCAGCAGTTTATCCTACGACAGGGGACCGAATCAGCCCCAGCATTTT.

This clone has just a few counts. At one end the junction does not follow the germline gene, possibly because of a read error. CDR3 protein: CASRQGTDTGELFF. For the CDR3, the DNA is TGTGCCAGCAGGCAAGGGACAGACACCGGGGAGCTGTTTTTT. The chain has TRBV3-1 (or the pseudogene TRBV3-2) and TRBJ2-2, with 7 positions matching TRBD1. The CDR3 sequence is 14 residues long. CDR1 is LGHDT, CDR2 YNNKEL, per germline (reference sequence).

The rearrangement joins TRBV5-1 to TRBJ2-7; 8 bases line up with TRBD2. J was trimmed by 3 bases and V by 4 bases; bases with no gene match: 9. The CDR3 consists of 15 residues. The germline V gene has CDR1 SGHRS and CDR2 YFSETQ. In nucleotides, the CDR3 is TGCGCCAGCAGCCCTGGACTAGCATATCTCTACGAGCAGTACTTC. This codes for CASSPGLAYLYEQYF.

The V gene is TRBV2, the J gene TRBJ2-6, with no clear D. CDR3 size: 12 residues. Germline CDR1 and CDR2: SNHLY and FYNNEI. DNA for the CDR3: TGTGCTTTAAATACAGGGGCCAACGTCCTGACTTTC. The encoded protein is CALNTGANVLTF.

This clone has just a few counts. This chain links TRBV2 with TRBJ2-7; TRBD2 aligns across 14 bases. This CDR3 contains 15 residues. J was trimmed by 3 bases and V by 5 bases; bases with no gene match: 3. Germline CDR1 and CDR2: SNHLY and FYNNEI. This chain's CDR3 is CASSLGLAGGYEQYF. The CDR3 coding sequence is TGTGCCAGCAGTCTTGGACTAGCGGGGGGCTACGAGCAGTACTTC.

The chain is built from TRBV6-5 and TRBJ1-1, with D possibly being TRBD1 (5 bases). CDR3 length: 15 residues. V was cut by 4 bases and J by 0 bases, with 12 bases left in between. Germline V lookup: CDR1 MNHEY, CDR2 SVGAGI. CDR3 residues: CASSSRQTLNTEAFF. DNA for the CDR3: TGTGCCAGCAGTTCTCGACAGACATTGAACACTGAAGCTTTCTTT.